The entry below gives a single T cell receptor beta chain sequence along with its context. What antigen it recognizes has not been identified. No quality values exist for individual bases; no much larger clone is one base distant. The sample comes from a study of cytotoxic CD8 clonotypes in ibrutinib-treated CLL (dated by TCRdb to the early 2020s). At the level of the whole study: The cohort included around 16 treatment-naive and around 10 relapsed/refractory patients; around 17 were IGHV unmutated. Responses were partial in some 24 patients and complete in 2; after median 68 months follow-up, about 15 stayed in remission and roughly twelve progressed. Response samples were taken after a median of about a year on treatment, ranging from roughly 6 to 36 months. An average of about 250,000 productive templates and tens of thousands of productive rearrangements was obtained per sample. Of the 90 or so participants in the trial, roughly 25 had longitudinal samples available. Cryopreserved peripheral blood mononuclear cells were collected before treatment, at response, and at either disease progression or sustained remission. Every remission and progressive disease sample was obtained while ibrutinib was still being received by the patients. Findings and caveats that apply to the study as a whole: Baseline clonality was found to be higher than that of age-matched healthy donors and was strongly correlated with circulating CD8+ T-cell counts. At ibrutinib response clonality went up, during sustained remission it held steady, and at progression it dropped back toward baseline. Sampling times were not matched between sustained-remission and progressing patients, and lymph node repertoires were not studied. Public clonotypes were rare and either shrank or stayed stable during treatment, and the rise in clonality at ibrutinib response reflected expansion of private clonotypes.

The V end gives up 4 bases and the J end 5 bases, leaving 11 bases in the junction not matched to a gene. The CDR3 holds 15 amino acids from the cysteine to the phenylalanine. The DNA shown is the 45-base CDR3, in frame from base 1. The germline V gene yields SGHRS for CDR1 and YFSETQ for CDR2. A MiSeq instrument was used for deep resolution sequencing, which targeted depths ranging from 1 in 1 million up to 1 in 200,000 T cells, with coverage averaging 10x for each clonotype. The immunoSEQ hsTCRB Kit was used to generate the TCR beta libraries. Concerning the study's data processing: The data were analyzed with ImmunoSEQ Analyzer and ImmunoSEQ Data Assistant, and V, D and J gene assignments followed IMGT definitions. Clonality, with values ranging from 0 to 1, was calculated as one minus the normalized Shannon entropy of productive rearrangement frequencies. Only overrepresented clonotypes making up at least 0.05% of each patient's repertoire were included in the public clonotype analysis. About a dozen repertoires from age-matched healthy donors, obtained from immuneACCESS, served as clonality controls. TCRdb limited this immuneACCESS table to in-frame rearrangements with V and J called. A share of clones is missing; checked studies link under half to unresolved V genes, and the rest is unexplained. That table gives V, J and clone size, and the DNA gave D and trimming. The sample table holds nearly 300,000 clones, of which around 76% were seen once. The top ten hold 5.6% of the sample.

The time point label here, explained by the study, means: progressive disease on ibrutinib. Roughly 2.2 micrograms of genomic DNA were extracted from cryopreserved PBMCs for TCR beta library preparation. Longitudinal blood samples from CLL patients on ibrutinib monotherapy were analyzed using high-throughput TCR beta sequencing. The patients were enrolled in a single-center, open-label phase 2 trial of ibrutinib monotherapy. The sample here was PBMCs, taken at disease progression, from a patient treated with ibrutinib. The rearrangement combines TRBV5-1 with TRBJ1-1, with 7 middle bases fitting TRBD1. The receptor comes from a human donor with chronic lymphocytic leukemia. The nucleotides read TGCGCCAGCAGCGCCCAGACAGGGTTGAGGACTGAAGCTTTCTTT. Translated, this is CASSAQTGLRTEAFF. Where the CDR3 stops, the reference TRBV5-1 and TRBJ1-1 genes take over; the full variable domain is KAGVTQTPRYLIKTRGQQVTLSCSPISGHRSVSWYQQTPGQGLQFLFEYFSETQRNKGNFPGRFSGRQFSNSRSEMNVSTLELGDSALYLCASSAQTGLRTEAFFGQGTRLTVV.